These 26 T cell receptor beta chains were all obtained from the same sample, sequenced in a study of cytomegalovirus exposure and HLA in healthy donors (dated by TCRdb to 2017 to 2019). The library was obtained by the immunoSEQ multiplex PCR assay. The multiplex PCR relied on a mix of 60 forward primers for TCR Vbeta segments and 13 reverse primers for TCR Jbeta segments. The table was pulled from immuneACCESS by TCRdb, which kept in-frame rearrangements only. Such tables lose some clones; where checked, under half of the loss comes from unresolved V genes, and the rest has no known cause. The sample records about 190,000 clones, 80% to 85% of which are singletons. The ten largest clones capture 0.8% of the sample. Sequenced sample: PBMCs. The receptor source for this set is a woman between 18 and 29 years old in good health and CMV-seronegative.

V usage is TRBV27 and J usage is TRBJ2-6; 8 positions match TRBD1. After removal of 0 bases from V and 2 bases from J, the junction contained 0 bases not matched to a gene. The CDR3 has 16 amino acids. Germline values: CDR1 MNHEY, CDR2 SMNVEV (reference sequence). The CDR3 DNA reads TGTGCCAGCAGTTTATCCAGGGGGCCTGGGGCCAACGTCCTGACTTTC. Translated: CASSLSRGPGANVLTF.

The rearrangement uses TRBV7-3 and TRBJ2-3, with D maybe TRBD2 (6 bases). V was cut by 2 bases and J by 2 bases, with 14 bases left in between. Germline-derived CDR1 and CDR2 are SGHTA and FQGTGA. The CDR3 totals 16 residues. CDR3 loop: CASSLYSGGNTDTQYF. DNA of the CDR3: TGTGCCAGCAGCTTATATAGCGGAGGAAACACAGATACGCAGTATTTT.

The CDR3 loop reads CASSSGTVSTGELFF. In DNA, the CDR3 is TGTGCCAGCAGCTCCGGGACAGTGAGCACCGGGGAGCTGTTTTTT. The V call is TRBV6-1, the J call TRBJ2-2; 7 bases line up with TRBD1. Germline CDR1 reads MNHNS; CDR2 reads SASEGT. V dropped 6 bases and J dropped 4; count of bases not matched to a gene: 8. This CDR3 has 15 residues.

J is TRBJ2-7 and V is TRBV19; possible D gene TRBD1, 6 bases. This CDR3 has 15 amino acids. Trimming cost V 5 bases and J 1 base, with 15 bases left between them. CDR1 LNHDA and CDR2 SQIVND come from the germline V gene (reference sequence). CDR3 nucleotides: TGTGCCAGTAGTGCCCGGGACAAAAAGTCCTACGAGCAGTACTTC. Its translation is CASSARDKKSYEQYF.

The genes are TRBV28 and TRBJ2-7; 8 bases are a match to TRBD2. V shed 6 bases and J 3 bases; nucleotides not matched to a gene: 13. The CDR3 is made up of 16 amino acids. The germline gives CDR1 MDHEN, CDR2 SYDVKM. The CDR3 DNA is TGTGCCAGCAGCCACCTTGGGGCGGGAGGCCTCTACGAGCAGTACTTC. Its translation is CASSHLGAGGLYEQYF.

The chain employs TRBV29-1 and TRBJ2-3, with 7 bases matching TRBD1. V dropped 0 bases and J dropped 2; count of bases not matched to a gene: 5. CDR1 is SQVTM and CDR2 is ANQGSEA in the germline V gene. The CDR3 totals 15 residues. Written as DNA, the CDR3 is TGCAGCGTTGAAGAATGGGACAGCAACACAGATACGCAGTATTTT. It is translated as CSVEEWDSNTDTQYF.

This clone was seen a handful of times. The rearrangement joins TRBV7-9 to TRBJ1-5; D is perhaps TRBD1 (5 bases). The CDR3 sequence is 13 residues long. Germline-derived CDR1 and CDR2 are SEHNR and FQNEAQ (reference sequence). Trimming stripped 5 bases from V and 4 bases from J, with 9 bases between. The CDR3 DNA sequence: TGTGCCAGCAGCCCAAACAGGAATCAGCCCCAGCATTTT. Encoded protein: CASSPNRNQPQHF.

The CDR3 loop reads CASSSRTGRNEKLFF. Written as DNA, the CDR3 is TGTGCCAGCAGTTCCAGGACAGGTCGTAACGAAAAACTGTTTTTT. The genes are TRBV7-9 and TRBJ1-4, with 7 bases fitting TRBD1. This CDR3 region has 15 residues. The junction had 12 bases not matched to a gene; V was cut back by 6 bases and J by 8 bases. CDR1 and CDR2 (germline): SEHNR, FQNEAQ (reference sequence).

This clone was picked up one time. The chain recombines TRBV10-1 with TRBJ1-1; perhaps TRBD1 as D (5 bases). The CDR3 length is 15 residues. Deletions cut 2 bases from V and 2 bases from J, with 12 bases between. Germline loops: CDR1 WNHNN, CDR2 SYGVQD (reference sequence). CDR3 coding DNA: TGCGCCAGCAGTGAGGATAGGGGAAGAAACACTGAAGCTTTCTTT. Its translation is CASSEDRGRNTEAFF.

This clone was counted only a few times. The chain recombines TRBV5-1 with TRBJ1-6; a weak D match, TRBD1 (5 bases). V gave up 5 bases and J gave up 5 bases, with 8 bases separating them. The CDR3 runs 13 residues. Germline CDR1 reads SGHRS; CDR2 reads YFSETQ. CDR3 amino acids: CASRTGDNSPLHF. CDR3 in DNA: TGCGCCAGCAGAACGGGGGATAATTCACCCCTCCACTTT.

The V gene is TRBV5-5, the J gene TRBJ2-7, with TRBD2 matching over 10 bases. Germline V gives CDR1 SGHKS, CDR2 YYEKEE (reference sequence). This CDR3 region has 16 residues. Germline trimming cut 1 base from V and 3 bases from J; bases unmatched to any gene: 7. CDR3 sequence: CASSLSLASGGYEQYF. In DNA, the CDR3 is TGTGCCAGCAGCTTGAGCCTGGCTAGCGGGGGCTACGAGCAGTACTTC. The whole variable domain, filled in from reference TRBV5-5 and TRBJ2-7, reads DAGVTQSPTHLIKTRGQQVTLRCSPISGHKSVSWYQQVLGQGPQFIFQYYEKEERGRGNFPDRFSARQFPNYSSELNVNALLLGDSALYLCASSLSLASGGYEQYFGPGTRLTVT.

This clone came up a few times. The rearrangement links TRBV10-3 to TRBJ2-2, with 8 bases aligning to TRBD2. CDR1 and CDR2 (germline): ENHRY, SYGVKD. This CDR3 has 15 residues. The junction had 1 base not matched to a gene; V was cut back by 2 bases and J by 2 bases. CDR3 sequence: CAISEAGGNTGELFF. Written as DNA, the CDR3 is TGTGCCATCAGTGAGGCGGGGGGAAACACCGGGGAGCTGTTTTTT.

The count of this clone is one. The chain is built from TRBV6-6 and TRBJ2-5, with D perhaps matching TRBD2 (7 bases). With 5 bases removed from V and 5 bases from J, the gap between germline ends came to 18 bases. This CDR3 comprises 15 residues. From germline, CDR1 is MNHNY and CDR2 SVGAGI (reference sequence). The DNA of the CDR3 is TGTGCCAGCAGTCCACTTGGGGGGGCAAGGGAGACCCAGTACTTC. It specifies CASSPLGGARETQYF.

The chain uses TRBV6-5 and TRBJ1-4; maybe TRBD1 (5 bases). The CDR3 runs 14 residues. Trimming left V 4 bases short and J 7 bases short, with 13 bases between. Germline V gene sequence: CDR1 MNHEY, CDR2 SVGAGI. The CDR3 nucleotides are TGTGCCAGCAGTTTCAGGAAGGGACTTGAAAAACTGTTTTTT. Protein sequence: CASSFRKGLEKLFF.

The CDR3 DNA follows: TGTGCCAGTAGTATCGGTCTTTTCCTCTACGAGCAGTACTTC. Amino acid sequence: CASSIGLFLYEQYF. The rearrangement joins TRBV19 to TRBJ2-7; unclear D gene. This CDR3 has 14 amino acids. Trimming removed 3 bases from V and 3 bases from J, with 12 bases in between. Per germline, CDR1 LNHDA and CDR2 SQIVND (reference sequence).

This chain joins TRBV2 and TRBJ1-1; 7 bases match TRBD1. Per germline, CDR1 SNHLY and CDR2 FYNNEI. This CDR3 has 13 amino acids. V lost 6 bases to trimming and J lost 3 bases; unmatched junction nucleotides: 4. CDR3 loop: CASRRGTDTEAFF. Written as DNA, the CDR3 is TGTGCCAGCAGGCGCGGGACAGACACTGAAGCTTTCTTT.

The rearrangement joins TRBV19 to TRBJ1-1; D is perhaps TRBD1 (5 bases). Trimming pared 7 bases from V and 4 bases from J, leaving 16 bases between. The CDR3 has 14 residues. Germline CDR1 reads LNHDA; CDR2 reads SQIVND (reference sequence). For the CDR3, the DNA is TGTGCCAGTACTTTTATAAACGGGGGCACTGAAGCTTTCTTT. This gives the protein CASTFINGGTEAFF. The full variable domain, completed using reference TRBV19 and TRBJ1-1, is DGGITQSPKYLFRKEGQNVTLSCEQNLNHDAMYWYRQDPGQGLRLIYYSQIVNDFQKGDIAEGYSVSREKKESFPLTVTSAQKNPTAFYLCASTFINGGTEAFFGQGTRLTVV.

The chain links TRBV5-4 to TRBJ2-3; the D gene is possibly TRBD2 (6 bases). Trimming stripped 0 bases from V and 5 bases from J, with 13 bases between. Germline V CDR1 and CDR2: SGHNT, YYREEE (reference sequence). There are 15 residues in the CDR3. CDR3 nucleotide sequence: TGTGCCAGCAGCTTGGGGGGTGGGGGAGGAGATACGCAGTATTTT. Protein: CASSLGGGGGDTQYF.

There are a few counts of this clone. The DNA for the CDR3 is TGTGCCAGCGTGGACAGCTGGTACACTGAAGCTTTCTTT. Its protein is CASVDSWYTEAFF. The rearrangement joins TRBV2 to TRBJ1-1; maybe TRBD1 (6 bases). CDR3 length: 13 amino acids. Germline-derived CDR1 and CDR2 are SNHLY and FYNNEI. Trimming shortened V by 8 bases and J by 3 bases, and 13 bases separated the two germline ends.

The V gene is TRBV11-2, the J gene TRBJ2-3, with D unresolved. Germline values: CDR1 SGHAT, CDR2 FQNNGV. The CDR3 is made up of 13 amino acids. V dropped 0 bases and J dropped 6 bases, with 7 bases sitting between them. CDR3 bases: TGTGCCAGCAGCTTAGATTCAGGCGATACGCAGTATTTT. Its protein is CASSLDSGDTQYF. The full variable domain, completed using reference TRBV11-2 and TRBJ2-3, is EAGVAQSPRYKIIEKRQSVAFWCNPISGHATLYWYQQILGQGPKLLIQFQNNGVVDDSQLPKDRFSAERLKGVDSTLKIQPAKLEDSAVYLCASSLDSGDTQYFGPGTRLTVL.

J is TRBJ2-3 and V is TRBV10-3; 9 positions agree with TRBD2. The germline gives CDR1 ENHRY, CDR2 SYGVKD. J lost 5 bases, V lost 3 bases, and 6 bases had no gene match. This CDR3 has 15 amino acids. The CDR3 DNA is TGTGCCATCAGTGACGCGGGAGGGCCGGGAGATACGCAGTATTTT. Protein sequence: CAISDAGGPGDTQYF.

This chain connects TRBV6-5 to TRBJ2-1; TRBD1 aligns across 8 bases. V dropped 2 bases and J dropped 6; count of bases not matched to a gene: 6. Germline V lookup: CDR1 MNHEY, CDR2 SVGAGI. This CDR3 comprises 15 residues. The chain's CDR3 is CASSYDGQGVNEQFF. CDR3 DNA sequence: TGTGCCAGCAGTTACGACGGACAGGGTGTCAATGAGCAGTTCTTC.

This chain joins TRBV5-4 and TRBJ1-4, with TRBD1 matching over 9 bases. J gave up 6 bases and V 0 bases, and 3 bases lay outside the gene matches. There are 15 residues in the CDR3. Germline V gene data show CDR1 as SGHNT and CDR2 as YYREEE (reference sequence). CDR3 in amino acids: CASSLDRGRDEKLFF. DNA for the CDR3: TGTGCCAGCAGCTTGGACAGGGGGCGCGATGAAAAACTGTTTTTT.

This CDR3 reads CASIVEGNSYEQYF. The CDR3 DNA reads as TGTGCCAGCATTGTGGAGGGCAACTCCTACGAGCAGTACTTC. V is TRBV2 and J is TRBJ2-5; possible D gene TRBD2, 6 bases. The better agreement between TRBJ2-7 and the DNA end casts doubt on the J call. The CDR3 covers 14 residues. CDR1 is SNHLY, CDR2 FYNNEI, per germline.

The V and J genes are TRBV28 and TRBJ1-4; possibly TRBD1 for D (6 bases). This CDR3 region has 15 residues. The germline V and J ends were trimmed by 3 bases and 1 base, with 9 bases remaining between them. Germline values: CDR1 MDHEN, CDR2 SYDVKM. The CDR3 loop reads CASSFARGTNEKLFF. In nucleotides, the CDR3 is TGTGCCAGCAGTTTTGCCAGGGGAACTAATGAAAAACTGTTTTTT.

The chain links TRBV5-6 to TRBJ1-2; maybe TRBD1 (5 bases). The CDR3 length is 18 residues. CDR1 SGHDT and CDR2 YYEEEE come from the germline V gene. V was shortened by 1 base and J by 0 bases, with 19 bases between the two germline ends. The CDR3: CASSLPSAAGVPNYGYTF. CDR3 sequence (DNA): TGTGCCAGCAGCTTGCCCTCCGCCGCGGGGGTACCTAACTATGGCTACACCTTC.